One and the same sample provided the 24 T cell receptor beta chains below, sequenced in a study of blood T cell repertoires in COVID-19. Repertoires were generated with immunoSEQ multiplex PCR, while TCRdb's copy carries only in-frame clones and drops some. The sample carries about 60,000 clones, around 83% recorded once. Sequenced material: peripheral blood. These receptors came from a human donor in a cohort sampled during active COVID-19.

The rearrangement links TRBV11-2 to TRBJ2-3; a possible D gene is TRBD2 (6 bases). The CDR3 totals 18 residues. Germline V lookup: CDR1 SGHAT, CDR2 FQNNGV. The V end lost 0 bases, the J end lost 3 bases, and 19 bases lay between the germline ends. In nucleotides, the CDR3 is TGTGCCAGCAGCTTAGATAGGGGAGGCAGTAGGAGGACAGATACGCAGTATTTT. Translating it yields CASSLDRGGSRRTDTQYF.

This clone was detected a few times. The chain uses TRBV18 and TRBJ1-5; weak D call: TRBD1 (5 bases). V was cut by 8 bases and J by 4 bases, with 12 bases left in between. This CDR3 is 13 amino acids long. The germline gives CDR1 KGHSH, CDR2 LQKENI. In nucleotides, the CDR3 is TGTGCCAGCCGATCAGGGTTGAATCAGCCCCAGCATTTT. Residues: CASRSGLNQPQHF.

This clone appeared a few times. V and J are TRBV7-8 and TRBJ1-1, with D hard to call. This CDR3 has 14 residues. V lost 1 base, J lost 1 base, and 7 bases lay in between. Per germline, CDR1 SGHVS and CDR2 FQNEAQ. CDR3 in amino acids: CASSLVGRNTEAFF. In DNA form, the CDR3 reads TGTGCCAGCAGCTTAGTTGGCAGGAACACTGAAGCTTTCTTT.

This clone has a single count. The gene calls are TRBV4-1 and TRBJ2-7; 7 bases are a match to TRBD2. Trimming removed 0 bases from V and 2 bases from J; junction bases left unmatched: 4. Germline values: CDR1 MGHRA, CDR2 YSYEKL. The CDR3 is made up of 15 amino acids. CDR3 DNA: TGCGCCAGCAGCCAAGATTTAGGACTAGCCTACGAGCAGTACTTC. Its protein product is CASSQDLGLAYEQYF.

The genes are TRBV7-2 and TRBJ2-6, with D perhaps matching TRBD1 (5 bases). Germline-derived CDR1 and CDR2 are SGHTA and FQGNSA. V shed 5 bases and J shed 3 bases, with 20 bases lying between them. The CDR3 is 18 residues long. CDR3 sequence (DNA): TGTGCCAGCAGCCGTCAGGCAGGGCGACGGAATGGGGCCAACGTCCTGACTTTC. Residues: CASSRQAGRRNGANVLTF.

This chain joins TRBV18 and TRBJ2-5, with no clear D. Germline V lookup: CDR1 KGHSH, CDR2 LQKENI. Trimming took off 5 bases at V and 12 bases at J, with 16 bases between the two ends. This CDR3 contains 12 residues. CDR3 loop: CASSFRERLKYF. For the CDR3, the DNA is TGTGCCAGCTCATTTAGAGAGAGACTCAAGTACTTC.

V usage is TRBV27 and J usage is TRBJ2-7; 8 nucleotides line up with TRBD1. Germline V gene lookup returns CDR1 MNHEY and CDR2 SMNVEV (reference sequence). Trimming removed 0 bases from V and 4 bases from J; junction bases left unmatched: 11. This CDR3 region has 17 residues. CDR3 loop: CASSLSGLGTGIYEQYF. The CDR3 nucleotides read TGTGCCAGCAGTTTATCTGGCCTGGGGACAGGCATTTACGAGCAGTACTTC.

The rearrangement joins TRBV19 to TRBJ2-2; D unclear. The CDR3 is 15 amino acids. The germline V and J ends were trimmed by 5 bases and 3 bases, with 13 bases remaining between them. Germline CDR1 reads LNHDA; CDR2 reads SQIVND (reference sequence). CDR3 DNA sequence: TGTGCCAGTAGTTCTTTCTCTGCGGACACCGGGGAGCTGTTTTTT. The encoded protein is CASSSFSADTGELFF. Full variable domain (missing parts from reference TRBV19 and TRBJ2-2): DGGITQSPKYLFRKEGQNVTLSCEQNLNHDAMYWYRQDPGQGLRLIYYSQIVNDFQKGDIAEGYSVSREKKESFPLTVTSAQKNPTAFYLCASSSFSADTGELFFGEGSRLTVL.

The chain links TRBV10-1 to TRBJ2-3; TRBD2 aligns across 8 bases. Per germline, CDR1 WNHNN and CDR2 SYGVQD (reference sequence). The CDR3 loop spans 15 amino acids. J was trimmed by 5 bases and V by 4 bases; bases with no gene match: 8. Here the CDR3 reads CASSGRAGALDTQYF. CDR3 DNA sequence: TGCGCCAGCAGTGGGAGAGCGGGAGCATTAGATACGCAGTATTTT.

J is TRBJ1-5 and V is TRBV7-9, with D maybe TRBD1 (5 bases). V was shortened by 5 bases and J by 1 base, with 9 bases between the two germline ends. Germline CDR1 is SEHNR and CDR2 is FQNEAQ (reference sequence). CDR3 size: 14 residues. This CDR3 reads CASSPGGSNQPQHF. The CDR3 coding sequence is TGTGCCAGCAGCCCGGGGGGGAGCAATCAGCCCCAGCATTTT. The full variable domain, completed using reference TRBV7-9 and TRBJ1-5, is DTGVSQNPRHKITKRGQNVTFRCDPISEHNRLYWYRQTLGQGPEFLTYFQNEAQLEKSRLLSDRFSAERPKGSFSTLEIQRTEQGDSAMYLCASSPGGSNQPQHFGDGTRLSIL.

This clone showed up just a few times. V is TRBV19 and J is TRBJ2-2; 8 bases are a match to TRBD1. The CDR3 is 16 residues long. Germline CDR1 and CDR2: LNHDA and SQIVND (reference sequence). The trim removed 4 bases at V and 4 bases at J, leaving 8 bases unmatched. CDR3 amino acids: CASSKGQGAGTGELFF. The CDR3 nucleotides are TGTGCCAGTAGTAAAGGCCAGGGGGCGGGCACCGGGGAGCTGTTTTTT.

This clone was observed a few times. The rearrangement uses TRBV2 and TRBJ1-2; 8 bases line up with TRBD1. The germline V gene encodes CDR1 SNHLY and CDR2 FYNNEI. The CDR3 extends over 13 amino acids. V trimming: 5 bases; J trimming: 8 bases; junction bases outside the gene matches: 7. The CDR3 is CASSRATGVGYTF. Written as DNA, the CDR3 is TGTGCCAGCAGTCGAGCGACAGGGGTCGGCTACACCTTC.

The chain employs TRBV5-4 and TRBJ2-7; 9 bases fit TRBD1. Germline V gene lookup returns CDR1 SGHNT and CDR2 YYREEE (reference sequence). The CDR3 is 14 amino acids. V shed 7 bases and J 2 bases; nucleotides not matched to a gene: 7. The CDR3 region is CASRTWTGAYEQYF. In DNA form, the CDR3 reads TGTGCCAGCCGTACTTGGACAGGGGCCTACGAGCAGTACTTC.

V and J are TRBV11-2 and TRBJ1-4; D unclear. Per the germline V gene, CDR1 is SGHAT and CDR2 is FQNNGV. V shed 3 bases and J shed 0 bases, with 5 bases lying between them. The CDR3 sequence is 14 residues long. In nucleotides, the CDR3 is TGTGCCAGCAGCTTTCTCGCAACTAATGAAAAACTGTTTTTT. It is translated as CASSFLATNEKLFF.

About this clone itself: The same CDR3 can be traced to other DNA sequences in this sample. The chain has TRBV18 and TRBJ2-5; TRBD1 agrees at 7 bases. Germline V gives CDR1 KGHSH, CDR2 LQKENI. With 3 bases clipped from V and 3 bases from J, the junction kept 1 base outside the gene matches. The CDR3 covers 13 residues. CDR3 in DNA: TGTGCCAGCTCACCGGGACAGAAAGAGACCCAGTACTTC. It is translated as CASSPGQKETQYF.

V is TRBV12-3 or TRBV12-4 and J is TRBJ1-5; D gene unclear. CDR3 length: 13 residues. V dropped 8 bases and J dropped 2 bases, with 10 bases sitting between them. In DNA form, the CDR3 reads TGTGCCAGCCGGGTGTCCGGCAATCAGCCCCAGCATTTT. Protein sequence: CASRVSGNQPQHF.

On this clone: Mismatch with germline at one junction end may stem from a read error. The chain couples TRBV5-1 to TRBJ2-7, with 9 bases fitting TRBD2. CDR1 and CDR2 (germline): SGHRS, YFSETQ. The length of the CDR3 is 10 residues. The CDR3 bases are TGCGCCAGCCAACAGGGCGGGGGGGTTTTC. This gives the protein CASQQGGGVF.

This clone was found many times. The rearrangement links TRBV7-9 to TRBJ2-1; a weak D match, TRBD1 (6 bases). Germline CDR1 reads SEHNR; CDR2 reads FQNEAQ (reference sequence). CDR3 size: 15 residues. Trimming stripped 2 bases from V and 2 bases from J, with 10 bases between. As DNA, the CDR3 is TGTGCCAGCAGCTTATGGGGGCGCCCCTACAATGAGCAGTTCTTC. This sequence encodes CASSLWGRPYNEQFF.

The chain couples TRBV29-1 to TRBJ1-2; a weak D match, TRBD1 (5 bases). This CDR3 region has 14 residues. Germline V gene sequence: CDR1 SQVTM, CDR2 ANQGSEA. Trimming left V 5 bases short and J 6 bases short, with 19 bases between. The CDR3 loop reads CSVLKDSGGDGYTF. DNA for the CDR3: TGCAGCGTTTTGAAGGACTCCGGGGGAGATGGCTACACCTTC. Using reference TRBV29-1 and TRBJ1-2 for the parts outside the CDR3, the full variable domain is SAVISQKPSRDICQRGTSLTIQCQVDSQVTMMFWYRQQPGQSLTLIATANQGSEATYESGFVIDKFPISRPNLTFSTLTVSNMSPEDSSIYLCSVLKDSGGDGYTFGSGTRLTVV.

V gene TRBV19 combines with J gene TRBJ2-6, with D perhaps matching TRBD1 (5 bases). Germline assignment: CDR1 LNHDA and CDR2 SQIVND (reference sequence). The CDR3 runs to 15 residues. The V gene lost 8 bases and the J gene lost 0 bases, with 11 bases spanning the gap. The CDR3 protein is CASCRQNSGANVLTF. CDR3 bases: TGTGCCAGTTGCCGACAGAACTCTGGGGCCAACGTCCTGACTTTC.

V and J are TRBV28 and TRBJ1-2, with 8 nucleotides matching TRBD1. V lost 6 bases, J lost 8 bases, and 14 bases stayed unmatched. CDR3 length: 15 residues. CDR1 and CDR2 from the germline V gene are MDHEN and SYDVKM. The CDR3, as DNA: TGTGCCAGCAGCCTCGTTGCCAGGGGGCCTTGGGGCTACACCTTC. It codes for CASSLVARGPWGYTF.

The V call is TRBV19, the J call TRBJ1-3; no clear D gene. In germline, CDR1 is LNHDA, CDR2 SQIVND (reference sequence). With 7 bases removed from V and 1 base from J, the gap between germline ends came to 8 bases. The CDR3 covers 13 residues. In DNA form, the CDR3 reads TGTGCCAGTATCCGGAGATCTGGAAACACCATATATTTT. Protein sequence: CASIRRSGNTIYF.

This chain connects TRBV11-3 to TRBJ2-1, with 10 bases identical to TRBD1. The V segment lost 5 bases and the J segment 0 bases; nucleotides outside the gene matches: 4. Per germline, CDR1 SGHNT and CDR2 YENEEA. The length of the CDR3 is 16 residues. CDR3 bases: TGTGCCAGCAGCCGACAGGGGGCGGCCTCCTACAATGAGCAGTTCTTC. It specifies CASSRQGAASYNEQFF. The complete variable domain, with remaining parts taken from reference TRBV11-3 and TRBJ2-1, reads EAGVVQSPRYKIIEKKQPVAFWCNPISGHNTLYWYLQNLGQGPELLIRYENEEAVDDSQLPKDRFSAERLKGVDSTLKIQPAELGDSAVYLCASSRQGAASYNEQFFGPGTRLTVL.

The V gene is TRBV2, the J gene TRBJ1-1, with 7 positions matching TRBD1. Looked up from germline, CDR1 is SNHLY and CDR2 is FYNNEI. Trimming at V came to 7 bases and at J to 5 bases, leaving 10 bases not matched to a gene. The CDR3 runs 14 residues. Written as DNA, the CDR3 is TGTGCCAGCAAGCTTGGACAGGTAGCAACTGAAGCTTTCTTT. Its protein product is CASKLGQVATEAFF.